This passage covers 5 T cell receptor beta chains from one sample sequenced in a study of blood T cell repertoires in COVID-19. Sequencing was performed with immunoSEQ multiplex PCR; in TCRdb, only in-frame clones are kept and a portion is missing. The sample records about 35,000 clones, more than 80% being singletons. Material: peripheral blood. These receptors were collected from a man in his sixties with active or convalescent COVID-19.

The chain couples TRBV3-1 (or the pseudogene TRBV3-2) to TRBJ2-1; D possibly corresponds to TRBD2 (5 bases). This CDR3 is 15 amino acids long. Trimming stripped 4 bases from V and 6 bases from J, with 16 bases between. Per the germline V gene, CDR1 is LGHDT and CDR2 is YNNKEL (reference sequence). CDR3 loop: CASSPLALTRNEQFF. The CDR3, as DNA: TGTGCCAGCAGCCCCTTAGCGTTGACTCGCAATGAGCAGTTCTTC.

The V and J genes are TRBV20-1 and TRBJ2-3; 7 bases are a match to TRBD2. The CDR3 runs 15 residues. CDR1 and CDR2 (germline): DFQATT, SNEGSKA (reference sequence). V shed 3 bases, J shed 2 bases, and the junction held 8 bases outside the gene matches. The CDR3 region is CSASKGEGTTDTQYF. Here the CDR3 DNA reads TGCAGTGCTAGTAAAGGGGAGGGGACCACAGATACGCAGTATTTT.

The genes are TRBV3-1 (or the pseudogene TRBV3-2) and TRBJ1-2; TRBD1 is a possible D gene (5 bases). The CDR3 extends over 17 amino acids. CDR1 LGHDT and CDR2 YNNKEL come from the germline V gene (reference sequence). V shed 0 bases and J shed 4 bases, with 18 bases lying between them. The CDR3 loop reads CASSQDLGQGKSYGYTF. In DNA, the CDR3 is TGTGCCAGCAGCCAAGATTTGGGGCAGGGTAAAAGCTATGGCTACACCTTC.

This chain connects TRBV6-1 to TRBJ1-3, with D unclear. The CDR3 consists of 18 residues. The germline gives CDR1 MNHNS, CDR2 SASEGT. Trimming removed 1 base from V and 4 bases from J, with 20 bases in between. The CDR3 DNA reads as TGTGCCAGCAGTGAAGACCGGAGGGCGTCGGGTCTCGGAAACACCATATATTTT. This gives the protein CASSEDRRASGLGNTIYF.

The chain joins TRBV5-1 to TRBJ1-1; TRBD1 matches 10 bases. Germline CDR1 SGHRS, CDR2 YFSETQ. This CDR3 has 14 residues. V lost 5 bases, J lost 8 bases, and 9 bases stayed unmatched. In DNA, the CDR3 is TGCGCCAGCAGACCGGGACAGGGGCTGAGGGAAGCTTTCTTT. Protein sequence: CASRPGQGLREAFF.